The source of this T cell receptor beta chain is a study of blood T cell repertoires in COVID-19. Study-wide context: COVID-19 samples, acute and convalescent, were from the United States, Italy and Spain.

In the authors' workflow: Nucleated cell counts were estimated from reference gene primer amplification. Sequencing used immunoSEQ multiplex PCR; TCRdb keeps in-frame clones, though not all of them. The V and J calls and clone size come from that table; D and trimming were worked out from the DNA. The sample includes approximately 240,000 clones, 84% of them seen just once. In this sample, this clone turned up a few times. Germline trimming cut 3 bases from V and 7 bases from J; bases unmatched to any gene: 9. The length of the CDR3 is 15 residues. CDR1 and CDR2 from the germline V gene are MNHEY and SVGAGI.

The sample consisted of peripheral blood. This chain joins TRBV6-5 and TRBJ2-7, with 10 bases aligning to TRBD1. The TCR sequence derives from a woman between 35 and 50 years old who had recovered from COVID-19. The CDR3, as DNA: TGTGCCAGCAGTTATCGGGACAGGGGAGCAACGGAGCAGTACTTC. Protein sequence: CASSYRDRGATEQYF.